The 17 T cell receptor beta chains listed next were all sequenced from one sample in a study of graft-versus-host responses after intestinal transplantation (dated by TCRdb to about 2021). The library came from the immunoSEQ multiplex PCR assay. TCRdb holds this immuneACCESS table with in-frame rearrangements only. Some clones are missing; in checked studies, unresolved V genes explain under half, and the rest has no known cause. The sample contains 55,000 to 70,000 clones, about 93% of them found a single time. The ten largest clones add up to 2.7% of the sample. Sequencing was performed on PBMCs, taken roughly 120 days after intestinal transplantation. Receptor source: a human patient who received an intestinal transplant, so some T cells may come from the graft donor.

The gene calls are TRBV27 and TRBJ2-2; 7 nucleotides line up with TRBD1. The CDR3 is made up of 16 amino acids. From germline, CDR1 is MNHEY and CDR2 SMNVEV (reference sequence). After removal of 8 bases from V and 2 bases from J, the junction contained 11 bases not matched to a gene. This CDR3 is CASGSPTGLNTGELFF. The CDR3 DNA sequence: TGTGCCAGCGGATCTCCGACAGGGCTCAACACCGGGGAGCTGTTTTTT.

In its sample, this clone was seen once. J is TRBJ1-5 and V is TRBV19; D remains unclear. Trimming removed 5 bases at V and 2 bases at J, with 7 bases between. The length of the CDR3 is 13 residues. Per germline, CDR1 LNHDA and CDR2 SQIVND (reference sequence). The CDR3 loop reads CASSQQRNQPQHF. The CDR3 bases are TGTGCCAGTAGTCAACAGCGCAATCAGCCCCAGCATTTT.

The chain couples TRBV6-4 to TRBJ1-5; TRBD1 matches 7 bases. This CDR3 has 15 residues. The V gene's germline CDR1 is MRHNA and CDR2 SNTAGT. After removal of 2 bases from V and 4 bases from J, the junction contained 5 bases not matched to a gene. CDR3 nucleotide sequence: TGTGCCAGCAGTGACGCGGGACAGCAAAATCAGCCCCAGCATTTT. The encoded protein is CASSDAGQQNQPQHF.

This chain links TRBV25-1 with TRBJ2-3; tentatively, D is TRBD1 (7 bases). The CDR3 loop spans 16 amino acids. Looked up from germline, CDR1 is MGHDK and CDR2 is SYGVNS. Trimming removed 1 base at V and 9 bases at J, with 20 bases between. The CDR3 sequence: CASSEFRPGGRNTQYF. CDR3 DNA: TGTGCCAGCAGTGAATTTAGGCCAGGGGGGCGAAACACGCAGTATTTT.

The rearrangement joins TRBV13 to TRBJ1-2; 10 nucleotides align to TRBD1. The CDR3 has 15 residues. In germline, CDR1 is PRHDT, CDR2 FYEKMQ (reference sequence). J lost 2 bases, V lost 5 bases, and 5 bases had no gene match. The CDR3 region has the DNA TGTGCCAGCAGCGCCGGGGACAGGGGAAACTATGGCTACACCTTC. Its protein is CASSAGDRGNYGYTF.

The chain is built from TRBV6-5 and TRBJ2-5; TRBD2 matches at 11 bases. J was trimmed by 4 bases and V by 4 bases; bases with no gene match: 5. There are 15 residues in the CDR3. The V gene's germline CDR1 is MNHEY and CDR2 SVGAGI. CDR3 DNA sequence: TGTGCCAGCAGTTCTAGCGGGGGGCTTGGAGAGACCCAGTACTTC. Its translation: CASSSSGGLGETQYF.

This chain uses TRBV13 with TRBJ2-1, with 14 bases identical to TRBD2. V was clipped by 4 bases and J by 0 bases; unmatched bases: 8. The length of the CDR3 is 19 residues. CDR1 and CDR2 from the germline V gene are PRHDT and FYEKMQ (reference sequence). The CDR3 DNA reads TGTGCCAGCAGCTCCGGACTAGCGGGGGGTCCGAGCTCCTACAATGAGCAGTTCTTC. Protein sequence: CASSSGLAGGPSSYNEQFF.

In its sample, this clone was seen once. The gene calls are TRBV5-4 and TRBJ2-5; 12 positions agree with TRBD2. The assigned J gene may be wrong: the sequence end matches TRBJ2-7 better. Germline-derived CDR1 and CDR2 are SGHNT and YYREEE (reference sequence). The CDR3 contains 16 residues. The CDR3 DNA is TGTGCCAGCAGCTTGCGGCTAGCGGGAGGGGACTACGAGCAGTACTTC. Encoded protein: CASSLRLAGGDYEQYF.

The chain is built from TRBV2 and TRBJ2-6, with no clear D. Germline V gene data show CDR1 as SNHLY and CDR2 as FYNNEI. CDR3 length equals 14 residues. V lost 7 bases, J lost 4 bases, and 11 bases lay in between. The CDR3 DNA reads TGTGCCAGCAATCTCCTCTCGGGGGCCAACGTCCTGACTTTC. It codes for CASNLLSGANVLTF. Supplemented by reference TRBV2 and TRBJ2-6, the full variable domain reads EPEVTQTPSHQVTQMGQEVILRCVPISNHLYFYWYRQILGQKVEFLVSFYNNEISEKSEIFDDQFSVERPDGSNFTLKIRSTKLEDSAMYFCASNLLSGANVLTFGAGSRLTVL.

This chain links TRBV28 with TRBJ1-3; D is uncertain. Germline V gene sequence: CDR1 MDHEN, CDR2 SYDVKM. The CDR3 is made up of 12 amino acids. The V and J ends lost 10 bases and 6 bases respectively, with 13 bases between them. The CDR3 loop is CATRGWENTIYF. In nucleotides, the CDR3 is TGTGCCACGCGAGGGTGGGAAAACACCATATATTTT.

The chain employs TRBV27 and TRBJ2-2, with 10 bases that match TRBD1. The CDR3 totals 16 residues. Per germline, CDR1 MNHEY and CDR2 SMNVEV (reference sequence). With V trimmed by 7 bases and J by 4 bases, 9 bases remained unmatched. In DNA, the CDR3 is TGTGCCAGCACCGACGGGGACAGGGGACTCACCGGGGAGCTGTTTTTT. This sequence encodes CASTDGDRGLTGELFF.

The gene calls are TRBV28 and TRBJ1-3, with unresolved D. This CDR3 spans 14 amino acids. The germline V gene encodes CDR1 MDHEN and CDR2 SYDVKM. Trimming pared 6 bases from V and 4 bases from J, leaving 13 bases between. DNA for the CDR3: TGTGCCAGCAGCCCTGTGGGCCTCGGAAACACCATATATTTT. As protein: CASSPVGLGNTIYF.

The rearrangement links TRBV5-1 to TRBJ2-2, with no clear D. The length of the CDR3 is 14 residues. Trimming stripped 0 bases from V and 1 base from J, with 4 bases between. From germline, CDR1 is SGHRS and CDR2 YFSETQ. CDR3 protein: CASSLGGNTGELFF. The CDR3 bases are TGCGCCAGCAGCTTGGGGGGGAACACCGGGGAGCTGTTTTTT.

The CDR3 DNA sequence: TGTGCCAGCAGAGACTCGGGACAGACCTACGAGCAGTACTTC. Protein: CASRDSGQTYEQYF. The genes are TRBV28 and TRBJ2-7; TRBD1 matches at 7 bases. V shed 6 bases and J 2 bases; nucleotides not matched to a gene: 7. The V gene's germline CDR1 is MDHEN and CDR2 SYDVKM. There are 14 residues in the CDR3.

The chain combines TRBV2 with TRBJ2-1; D possibly corresponds to TRBD1 (6 bases). The CDR3 spans 15 residues. The V gene's germline CDR1 is SNHLY and CDR2 FYNNEI. V was cut by 6 bases and J by 3 bases, with 15 bases left in between. CDR3 bases: TGTGCCAGCAGCCGATTGACAGGTAGCTACAATGAGCAGTTCTTC. It yields the protein CASSRLTGSYNEQFF. Full variable domain (outside the CDR3, taken from reference TRBV2 and TRBJ2-1): EPEVTQTPSHQVTQMGQEVILRCVPISNHLYFYWYRQILGQKVEFLVSFYNNEISEKSEIFDDQFSVERPDGSNFTLKIRSTKLEDSAMYFCASSRLTGSYNEQFFGPGTRLTVL.

The V gene is TRBV6-5, the J gene TRBJ2-2; D is uncertain. This CDR3 has 16 residues. Looked up from germline, CDR1 is MNHEY and CDR2 is SVGAGI. Deletions cut 2 bases from V and 4 bases from J, with 14 bases between. CDR3 DNA: TGTGCCAGCAGTTACGAGCCTACCCTGGGCACCGGGGAGCTGTTTTTT. It yields the protein CASSYEPTLGTGELFF.

The chain recombines TRBV10-1 with TRBJ1-2; the match to TRBD1 covers 9 bases. Germline lookup yields CDR1 WNHNN and CDR2 SYGVQD (reference sequence). The CDR3 is 13 amino acids. V was clipped by 8 bases and J by 5 bases; unmatched bases: 6. DNA for the CDR3: TGCGCCAGCCAGGGACAGGGAGGATATGGCTACACCTTC. Protein product: CASQGQGGYGYTF.